These 31 T cell receptor beta chains originate from one sample sequenced in a study of early T cells in non-severe SARS-CoV-2 infection. Each CDR3 protein gets one entry after TCRdb re-called the 5' RACE reads with MiXCR. The sample holds roughly 47,000 distinct CDR3 sequences, roughly 6% seen once. The sample here was whole blood, taken at baseline. The receptors shown here come from an adult who was a healthcare worker with PCR-confirmed SARS-CoV-2 infection or an uninfected control (not recorded which).

This clonotype was seen many times. The chain uses TRBV20-1 and TRBJ2-4, with 8 positions matching TRBD1. This CDR3 is 16 amino acids long. In germline, CDR1 is DFQATT, CDR2 SNEGSKA (reference sequence). The V gene end was trimmed by 0 bases and the J gene end by 2 bases; junction bases not matched to a gene: 6. CDR3 protein: CSARDQTRGPKNIQYF. In DNA, the CDR3 is TGCAGTGCTAGAGATCAAACCAGGGGGCCCAAAAACATTCAGTACTTC.

This clonotype was observed many times. The V call is TRBV29-1, the J call TRBJ1-2, with a weak D call TRBD1 (5 bases). The germline V gene encodes CDR1 SQVTM and CDR2 ANQGSEA. The CDR3 totals 13 residues. Trimming shortened V by 0 bases and J by 6 bases, and 11 bases separated the two germline ends. Here the CDR3 DNA reads TGCAGCGTTGAAGATGGGGGTTTCCATGGCTACACCTTC. This sequence encodes CSVEDGGFHGYTF.

The chain carries TRBV9 and TRBJ1-6; 8 bases are shared with TRBD1. The CDR3 length is 15 residues. Germline loops: CDR1 SGDLS, CDR2 YYNGEE. V lost 3 bases and J lost 5; bases outside the gene matches: 4. The CDR3 region is CASSAKTGDNSPLHF. CDR3 DNA: TGTGCCAGCAGCGCAAAGACAGGGGATAATTCACCCCTCCACTTT. Drawing the rest from reference TRBV9 and TRBJ1-6, the complete variable domain is DSGVTQTPKHLITATGQRVTLRCSPRSGDLSVYWYQQSLDQGLQFLIQYYNGEERAKGNILERFSAQQFPDLHSELNLSSLELGDSALYFCASSAKTGDNSPLHFGNGTRLTVT.

The chain carries TRBV7-3 and TRBJ2-5; D not certain. V was cut by 1 base and J by 9 bases, with 12 bases left in between. The CDR3 contains 13 residues. Germline V lookup: CDR1 SGHTA, CDR2 FQGTGA. CDR3 loop: CASSLRSRTPQYF. CDR3 bases: TGTGCCAGCAGCTTAAGGAGTCGTACTCCCCAGTACTTC.

This clonotype was seen only a few times. The CDR3 spells CSVLDRSHQETQYF. The CDR3 DNA is TGCAGCGTTTTAGACAGGAGCCATCAAGAGACCCAGTACTTC. This sequence joins TRBV29-1 and TRBJ2-5, with D possibly TRBD1 on 6 matching bases. Germline V lookup: CDR1 SQVTM, CDR2 ANQGSEA. The V and J ends lost 5 bases and 2 bases respectively, with 15 bases between them. The CDR3 contains 14 residues.

The chain uses TRBV20-1 and TRBJ2-7; tentatively, D is TRBD1 (5 bases). This CDR3 is built from 16 residues. Trimming removed 0 bases at V and 4 bases at J, with 19 bases between. CDR1 and CDR2 (germline): DFQATT, SNEGSKA (reference sequence). The CDR3 DNA follows: TGCAGTGCTAGAGATCCGGGCCAGGGAAGGGGTTACGAGCAGTACTTC. Its translation: CSARDPGQGRGYEQYF.

This clonotype was counted a few times. The rearrangement joins TRBV12-3 or TRBV12-4 to TRBJ2-7, with TRBD1 identical over 7 bases. The CDR3 runs to 14 residues. Trimming took 5 bases from V and 5 from J; bases not matched to a gene: 9. The CDR3 protein is CASSQGQILNEQYF. CDR3 DNA sequence: TGTGCCAGCAGTCAGGGACAGATTTTAAACGAGCAGTACTTC.

The chain recombines TRBV11-2 with TRBJ2-4; no firm D call. Germline CDR1 reads SGHAT; CDR2 reads FQNNGV. The CDR3 contains 12 residues. Trimming removed 6 bases at V and 15 bases at J, with 18 bases between. As DNA, the CDR3 is TGTGCCAGCAGTTCATCGAGCCCCGAGAGGTACTTC. As protein: CASSSSSPERYF.

This clonotype was counted a few times. The chain joins TRBV4-3 to TRBJ2-3; no reliable D call. Germline V gene sequence: CDR1 LGHNA, CDR2 YSLEER. V lost 0 bases, J lost 4 bases, and 14 bases lay in between. This CDR3 spans 16 amino acids. CDR3 in amino acids: CASSQEASLRADTQYF. CDR3 in DNA: TGCGCCAGCAGCCAAGAAGCTAGTCTTCGAGCAGATACGCAGTATTTT.

This clonotype was picked up many times. This rearrangement joins TRBV27 to TRBJ1-1; D gene uncertain. The length of the CDR3 is 13 residues. V was cut by 4 bases and J by 0 bases, with 6 bases left in between. CDR1 MNHEY and CDR2 SMNVEV come from the germline V gene (reference sequence). CDR3 sequence (DNA): TGTGCCAGCAGTTCTGGAGTGAACACTGAAGCTTTCTTT. It specifies CASSSGVNTEAFF.

CDR3 in DNA: TGCGCCAGCAGCCAAGATGGGCGGGGAAGCACAGATACGCAGTATTTT. Amino acids: CASSQDGRGSTDTQYF. The chain has TRBV4-1 and TRBJ2-3; TRBD2 is a possible D gene (6 bases). Trimming shortened V by 0 bases and J by 0 bases, and 10 bases separated the two germline ends. The CDR3 runs 16 residues. Germline-derived CDR1 and CDR2 are MGHRA and YSYEKL.

This clonotype was found a few times. This chain links TRBV12-3 or TRBV12-4 with TRBJ2-2; 12 nucleotides align to TRBD2. With V trimmed by 5 bases and J by 5 bases, 3 bases remained unmatched. CDR3 length equals 15 residues. The CDR3, as DNA: TGTGCCAGCAGTGTGGGGACTAGCGGGACCGGGGAGCTGTTTTTT. Encoded protein: CASSVGTSGTGELFF.

This clonotype was observed a handful of times. This chain links TRBV20-1 with TRBJ2-1; 8 nucleotides align to TRBD2. The CDR3 covers 15 residues. Looked up from germline, CDR1 is DFQATT and CDR2 is SNEGSKA (reference sequence). The trim removed 6 bases at V and 6 bases at J, leaving 13 bases unmatched. CDR3 nucleotides: TGCAGTGCGCCCCCCGGGACTAGTTACGGCAATGAGCAGTTCTTC. Its translation: CSAPPGTSYGNEQFF.

This clonotype has at least ten counts. V gene TRBV3-2 combines with J gene TRBJ2-7; the D call of TRBD1 is as the table states it, not checked on the DNA. TRBV3-2 is marked as a pseudogene. The CDR3 spans 11 residues. The CDR3 coding sequence is TGTGCCAGCAGCCGACAGTACGAGCAGTACTTC. This encodes CASSRQYEQYF.

The rearrangement joins TRBV6-2 or TRBV6-3 to TRBJ2-5; TRBD2 might be the D (6 bases). This CDR3 has 17 residues. Germline lookup yields CDR1 MNHEY and CDR2 SVGEGT. V lost 2 bases and J lost 3, with 19 bases in between. CDR3 amino acids: CASSYAAPGGAKETQYF. The DNA for the CDR3 is TGTGCCAGCAGTTACGCCGCGCCAGGCGGGGCAAAAGAGACCCAGTACTTC.

The chain uses TRBV29-1 and TRBJ2-7; no firm D call. There are 15 residues in the CDR3. With 1 base removed from V and 0 bases from J, the gap between germline ends came to 13 bases. Germline assignment: CDR1 SQVTM and CDR2 ANQGSEA. CDR3 in DNA: TGCAGCGTTGAAGTGGGGATCTCCTTCTCCTACGAGCAGTACTTC. The encoded protein is CSVEVGISFSYEQYF.

This clonotype was counted only a few times. The V and J genes are TRBV7-9 and TRBJ2-5; 11 bases agree with TRBD1. The germline V gene encodes CDR1 SEHNR and CDR2 FQNEAQ (reference sequence). After removal of 5 bases from V and 2 bases from J, the junction contained 7 bases not matched to a gene. This CDR3 is 16 amino acids long. CDR3 residues: CASSLGDRGIQETQYF. CDR3 DNA: TGTGCCAGCAGCCTCGGGGACAGGGGGATACAAGAGACCCAGTACTTC.

This clonotype was observed a handful of times. This chain joins TRBV6-4 and TRBJ2-2; D is ambiguous. The CDR3 sequence is 13 residues long. The V end lost 5 bases, the J end lost 2 bases, and 6 bases lay between the germline ends. Germline V gene data show CDR1 as MRHNA and CDR2 as SNTAGT. The CDR3 bases are TGTGCCAGCAGTCACACTAACACCGGGGAGCTGTTTTTT. Translated, it gives CASSHTNTGELFF.

In its sample, this clonotype was seen many times. This chain links TRBV29-1 with TRBJ2-5; D is perhaps TRBD1 (5 bases). In germline, CDR1 is SQVTM, CDR2 ANQGSEA. This CDR3 contains 13 residues. V lost 6 bases, J lost 5 bases, and 16 bases lay in between. The CDR3 region is CSVDATGPETQYF. DNA of the CDR3: TGCAGCGTCGACGCTACAGGACCGGAGACCCAGTACTTC.

The J gene is TRBJ1-1, the V gene TRBV6-5, with D maybe TRBD1 (5 bases). Germline V gene data show CDR1 as MNHEY and CDR2 as SVGAGI. This CDR3 has 13 amino acids. The V end was cut by 6 bases, the J end by 1 base, with 9 bases between. The CDR3 protein is CASSIDRNTEAFF. DNA of the CDR3: TGTGCCAGCAGCATCGACAGGAACACTGAAGCTTTCTTT.

There are a few counts of this clonotype. The gene calls are TRBV7-9 and TRBJ2-3; D possibly corresponds to TRBD2 (5 bases). This CDR3 is 17 amino acids long. V lost 1 base to trimming and J lost 0 bases, with 14 bases between them. CDR1 is SEHNR, CDR2 FQNEAQ, per germline (reference sequence). The CDR3 DNA is TGTGCCAGCAGCTTAGGGCGGAGGCAGCCAAGCACAGATACGCAGTATTTT. Translated: CASSLGRRQPSTDTQYF.

The rearrangement joins TRBV29-1 to TRBJ2-5, with D possibly TRBD2 on 6 matching bases. Germline lookup yields CDR1 SQVTM and CDR2 ANQGSEA. This CDR3 spans 12 amino acids. The V and J ends lost 5 bases and 0 bases respectively, with 7 bases between them. CDR3 sequence reads: CSVREYQETQYF. The CDR3 DNA reads as TGCAGCGTTCGGGAGTACCAAGAGACCCAGTACTTC.

This clonotype has at least ten counts. CDR3 amino acids: CASSLGGGAIDTQYF. As DNA, the CDR3 is TGTGCCAGCAGTTTAGGCGGGGGGGCGATAGATACGCAGTATTTT. The chain has TRBV27 and TRBJ2-3; 9 bases line up with TRBD2. The germline V gene has CDR1 MNHEY and CDR2 SMNVEV (reference sequence). V dropped 2 bases and J dropped 5; count of bases not matched to a gene: 5. This CDR3 has 15 amino acids.

V usage is TRBV25-1 and J usage is TRBJ1-5; maybe TRBD1 (6 bases). Germline loops: CDR1 MGHDK, CDR2 SYGVNS. The CDR3 runs to 16 residues. V lost 1 base and J lost 7, with 17 bases in between. This chain's CDR3 is CASSESGTFDWQPQHF. The CDR3 region has the DNA TGTGCCAGCAGTGAATCTGGGACATTCGATTGGCAGCCCCAGCATTTT.

This clonotype showed up many times. The V and J genes are TRBV25-1 and TRBJ2-2; TRBD1 aligns across 11 bases. Unmatched junction bases numbered 8, after V lost 4 bases and J lost 4 bases. Looked up from germline, CDR1 is MGHDK and CDR2 is SYGVNS. The CDR3 runs to 17 residues. The DNA for the CDR3 is TGTGCCAGCAGTGCGTGGGGACAGGGGGTTGTCACCGGGGAGCTGTTTTTT. It encodes CASSAWGQGVVTGELFF.

This clonotype was seen ten or more times. The rearrangement joins TRBV4-1 to TRBJ1-3; no clear D gene. Trimming took 4 bases from V and 0 from J, leaving 10 bases between them. The CDR3 loop spans 15 amino acids. From germline, CDR1 is MGHRA and CDR2 YSYEKL. DNA of the CDR3: TGCGCCAGCAGCCTAGACCACTCCTCTGGAAACACCATATATTTT. It is translated as CASSLDHSSGNTIYF.

This clonotype was found many times. The rearrangement joins TRBV12-3 or TRBV12-4 to TRBJ1-4; D remains ambiguous. The germline V and J ends were trimmed by 1 base and 0 bases, with 9 bases remaining between them. This CDR3 is built from 16 residues. DNA of the CDR3: TGTGCCAGCAGTTTAGTGGTTGGGTCAACTAATGAAAAACTGTTTTTT. Translated, it gives CASSLVVGSTNEKLFF.

V usage is TRBV19 and J usage is TRBJ1-1; 8 bases match TRBD1. The CDR3 runs 13 residues. Germline V gene sequence: CDR1 LNHDA, CDR2 SQIVND (reference sequence). The J segment lost 3 bases and the V segment lost 9 bases, leaving 6 bases of the junction unmatched. The CDR3 region is CASREQGDTEAFF. For the CDR3, the DNA is TGTGCCAGCCGGGAACAGGGGGACACTGAAGCTTTCTTT.

This clonotype came up many times. This chain connects TRBV12-3 or TRBV12-4 to TRBJ1-6; TRBD1 might be the D (5 bases). V lost 6 bases and J lost 0, with 18 bases in between. The length of the CDR3 is 18 residues. Here the CDR3 DNA reads TGTGCCAGCAGCCGGACTGGTGGGGGGAGCTCCTATAATTCACCCCTCCACTTT. This sequence encodes CASSRTGGGSSYNSPLHF.

This clonotype has ten or more counts. This chain joins TRBV5-1 and TRBJ2-7; D may be TRBD1 or TRBD2 (5 bases each). The CDR3 consists of 16 residues. V lost 3 bases and J lost 0, with 16 bases in between. Germline CDR1 reads SGHRS; CDR2 reads YFSETQ. CDR3 nucleotide sequence: TGCGCCAGCAGCTCAGCCGAGGGGTTAATCTCCTACGAGCAGTACTTC. This encodes CASSSAEGLISYEQYF.

This clonotype has ten or more counts. This chain joins TRBV9 and TRBJ2-7, with D perhaps given as TRBD1 or TRBD2 (5 bases each). Germline assignment: CDR1 SGDLS and CDR2 YYNGEE. The CDR3 runs to 16 residues. V shed 3 bases and J shed 2 bases, with 18 bases lying between them. This CDR3 is CASSGGEVGETYEQYF. The CDR3 DNA is TGTGCCAGCAGCGGAGGAGAGGTGGGGGAGACCTACGAGCAGTACTTC.